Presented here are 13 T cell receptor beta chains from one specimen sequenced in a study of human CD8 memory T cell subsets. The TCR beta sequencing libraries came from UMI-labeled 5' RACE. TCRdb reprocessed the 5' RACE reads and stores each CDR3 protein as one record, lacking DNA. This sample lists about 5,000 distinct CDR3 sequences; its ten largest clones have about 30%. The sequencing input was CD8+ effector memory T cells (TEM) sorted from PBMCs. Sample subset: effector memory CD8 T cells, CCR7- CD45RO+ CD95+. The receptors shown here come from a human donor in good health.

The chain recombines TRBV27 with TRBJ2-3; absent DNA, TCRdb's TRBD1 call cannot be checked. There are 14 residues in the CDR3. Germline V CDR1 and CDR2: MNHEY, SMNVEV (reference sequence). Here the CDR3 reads CASSAGQDTDTQYF.

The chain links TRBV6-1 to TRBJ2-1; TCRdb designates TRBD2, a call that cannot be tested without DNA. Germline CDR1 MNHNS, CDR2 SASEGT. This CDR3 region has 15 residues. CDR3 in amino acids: CASSEFGGGPNEQFF.

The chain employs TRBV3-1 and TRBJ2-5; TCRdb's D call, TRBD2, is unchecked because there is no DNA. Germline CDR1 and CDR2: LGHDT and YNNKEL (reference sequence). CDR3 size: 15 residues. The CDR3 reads CASSQGAGGGETQYF.

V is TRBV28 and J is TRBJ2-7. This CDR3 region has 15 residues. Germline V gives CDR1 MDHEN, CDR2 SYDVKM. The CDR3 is CASSFKGFTSYEQYF.

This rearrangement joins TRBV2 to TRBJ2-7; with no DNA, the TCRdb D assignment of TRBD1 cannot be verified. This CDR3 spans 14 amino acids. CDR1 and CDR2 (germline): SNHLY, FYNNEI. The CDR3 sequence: CASIGGRGPYEQYF.

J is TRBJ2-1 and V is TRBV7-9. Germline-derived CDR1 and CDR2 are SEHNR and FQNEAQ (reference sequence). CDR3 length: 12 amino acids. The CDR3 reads CASRTTDNEQFF.

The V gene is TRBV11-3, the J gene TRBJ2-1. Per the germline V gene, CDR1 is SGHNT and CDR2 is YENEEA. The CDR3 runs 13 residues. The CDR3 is CASSSQDSNEQFF.

This CDR3 reads CASSLSQAGNTDTQYF. The rearrangement uses TRBV11-2 and TRBJ2-3; lacking DNA, the TRBD2 call made by TCRdb goes unchecked. The germline CDR1 and CDR2 sequences are SGHAT and FQNNGV. The CDR3 length is 16 residues.

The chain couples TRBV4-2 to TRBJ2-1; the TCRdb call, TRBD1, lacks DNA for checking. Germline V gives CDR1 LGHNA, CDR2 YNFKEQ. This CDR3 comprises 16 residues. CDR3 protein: CASSLRDREGYNEQFF.

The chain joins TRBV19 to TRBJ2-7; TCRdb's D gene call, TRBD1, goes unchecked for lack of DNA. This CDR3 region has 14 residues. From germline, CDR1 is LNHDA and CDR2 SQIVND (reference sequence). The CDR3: CASSWGGTAYEQYF.

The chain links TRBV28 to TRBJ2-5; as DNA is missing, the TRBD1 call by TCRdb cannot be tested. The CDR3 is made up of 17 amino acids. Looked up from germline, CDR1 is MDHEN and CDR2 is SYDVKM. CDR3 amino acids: CASSSGQGARYGETQYF.

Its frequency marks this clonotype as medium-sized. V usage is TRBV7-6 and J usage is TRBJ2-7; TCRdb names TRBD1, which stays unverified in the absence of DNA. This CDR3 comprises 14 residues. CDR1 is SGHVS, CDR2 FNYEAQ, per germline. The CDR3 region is CASREGQGAYEQYF.

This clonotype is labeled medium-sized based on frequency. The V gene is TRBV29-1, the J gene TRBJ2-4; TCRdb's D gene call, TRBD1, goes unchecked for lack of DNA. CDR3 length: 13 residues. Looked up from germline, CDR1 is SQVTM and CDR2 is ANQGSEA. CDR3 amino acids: CSVEVGTENIQYF.